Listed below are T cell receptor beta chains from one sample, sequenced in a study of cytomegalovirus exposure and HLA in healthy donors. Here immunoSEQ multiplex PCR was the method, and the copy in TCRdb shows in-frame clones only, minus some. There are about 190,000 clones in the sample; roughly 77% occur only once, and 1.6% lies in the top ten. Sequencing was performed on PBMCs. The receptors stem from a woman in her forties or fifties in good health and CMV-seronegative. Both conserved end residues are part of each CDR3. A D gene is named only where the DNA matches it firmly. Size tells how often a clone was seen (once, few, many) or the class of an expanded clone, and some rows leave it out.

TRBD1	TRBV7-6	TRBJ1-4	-	TGTGCCAGCAGCAACCGGGACAGGGACGAAAAACTGTTTTTT	CASSNRDRDEKLFF
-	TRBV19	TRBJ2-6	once	TGTGCCAGTAGTTCTTCTGGGGCCAACGTCCTGACTTTC	CASSSSGANVLTF
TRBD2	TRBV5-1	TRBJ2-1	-	TGCGCCAGCAGCTTGGCGACTAGCGGGGTTAATGAGCAGTTCTTC	CASSLATSGVNEQFF
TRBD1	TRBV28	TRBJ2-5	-	TGTGCCAGCAGTACTTCCAGGGGGACAGGGCAAGAGACCCAGTACTTC	CASSTSRGTGQETQYF
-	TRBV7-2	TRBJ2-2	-	TGTGCCAGCAGCTTAGTTGGCGGGGCGAACACCGGGGAGCTGTTTTTT	CASSLVGGANTGELFF
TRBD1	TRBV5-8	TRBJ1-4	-	TGTGCCAGCAGGCGTGGGGACAGGCATAATGAAAAACTGTTTTTT	CASRRGDRHNEKLFF
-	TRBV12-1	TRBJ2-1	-	TGTGCCAGCAGCTTTGAAGTCGGAGGGCGGAGGGTCGATGAGCAGTTCTTC	CASSFEVGGRRVDEQFF
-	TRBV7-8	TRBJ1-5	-	TGTGCCAGCAGCTTAATAGGGGAGGGGGGCAATCAGCCCCAGCATTTT	CASSLIGEGGNQPQHF
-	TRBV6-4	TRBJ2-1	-	TGTGCCAGCAGTGACCAAGCGGAGGACTACAATGAGCAGTTCTTC	CASSDQAEDYNEQFF
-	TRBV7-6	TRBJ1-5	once	TGTGCCAGCAGCTTAGCGAAAGGGACTTATCAAGGGAGGGTCCGGAATCAGCCCCAGCATTTT	CASSLAKGTYQGRVRNQPQHF
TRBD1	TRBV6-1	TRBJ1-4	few	TGTGCCAGCAGTGTCAGGGGGCGAGTTGAAAAACTGTTTTTT	CASSVRGRVEKLFF
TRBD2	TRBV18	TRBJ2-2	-	TGTGCCAGCTCAACATTGAGCGGGGGCCCTAACACCGGGGAGCTGTTTTTT	CASSTLSGGPNTGELFF
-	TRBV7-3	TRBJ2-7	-	TGTGCCAGCAGCTTATCACCTACCTACGAGCAGTACTTC	CASSLSPTYEQYF
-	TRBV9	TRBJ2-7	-	TGTGCCAGCAGCGCGCAGGGCTCCTACGAGCAGTACTTC	CASSAQGSYEQYF
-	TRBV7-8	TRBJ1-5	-	TGTGCCAGCAGCTTATATCAGGATCAGCCCCAGCATTTT	CASSLYQDQPQHF
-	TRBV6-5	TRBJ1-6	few	TGTGCCAGCAGCCCCCACAGAAGTTCACCCCTCCACTTT	CASSPHRSSPLHF
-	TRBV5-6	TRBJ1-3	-	TGTGCCAGCAGCGCCTGGTCCCTGAGCTCTGGAAACACCATATATTTT	CASSAWSLSSGNTIYF
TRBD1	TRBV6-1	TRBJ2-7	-	TGTGCCAGCAGTGAAGGGGGGTTACAGGGGGACGAGCAGTACTTC	CASSEGGLQGDEQYF
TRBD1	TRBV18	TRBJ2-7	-	TGTGCCAGCTCACGCGTGACCGGGACAGGGTCGGGGAAGCAGTACTTC	CASSRVTGTGSGKQYF
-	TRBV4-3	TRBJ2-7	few	TGCGCCAGCAGCCTAAACTTGCTAGGGGACGAGCAGTACTTC	CASSLNLLGDEQYF
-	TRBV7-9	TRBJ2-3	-	TGTTCCAGCACCTCTTCCGATACGCAGTATTTT	CSSTSSDTQYF
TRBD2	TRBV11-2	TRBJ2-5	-	TGTGCCAGCAGATGGACTAGCGGGCGTCAAGAGACCCAGTACTTC	CASRWTSGRQETQYF
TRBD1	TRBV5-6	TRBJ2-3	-	TGTGCCAGCAGCTTACCGGACAGGGGGCTAACAGATACGCAGTATTTT	CASSLPDRGLTDTQYF
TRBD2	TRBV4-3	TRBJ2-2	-	TGCGCCAGCAGCCAGGGACTAGCGGTAACCGGGGAGCTGTTTTTT	CASSQGLAVTGELFF
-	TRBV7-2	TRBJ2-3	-	TGTGCCAGCAGCTTAGTGGGAGGAGGGGCGGCAGATACGCAGTATTTT	CASSLVGGGAADTQYF
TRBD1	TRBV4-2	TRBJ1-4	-	TGTGCCAGCAGCCACCCACAGGGGGCTAGTAATGAAAAACTGTTTTTT	CASSHPQGASNEKLFF
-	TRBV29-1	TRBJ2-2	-	TGCAGCGTTGGCAACAGGGTAGGCGGGGAGCTGTTTTTT	CSVGNRVGGELFF
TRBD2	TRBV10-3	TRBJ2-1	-	TGTGCCATCAGTGAGACTAATCTAGCGGGGGACTACAATGAGCAGTTCTTC	CAISETNLAGDYNEQFF
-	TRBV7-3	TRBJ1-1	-	TGTGCCAGCAGCTTAGGTTTGGCTTCACAGGAAGCTTTCTTT	CASSLGLASQEAFF
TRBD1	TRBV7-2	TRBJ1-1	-	TGTGCCAGCAGCCCAAGCTTGGGACAGTCTGAAGCTTTCTTT	CASSPSLGQSEAFF
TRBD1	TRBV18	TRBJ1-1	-	TGTGCCAGCTCTCCGGACAGGGCTGAAGCTTTCTTT	CASSPDRAEAFF
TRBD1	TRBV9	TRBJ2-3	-	TGTGCCAGCAGTTTTTCCGGGACAGGGGTGTTAAATACGCAGTATTTT	CASSFSGTGVLNTQYF
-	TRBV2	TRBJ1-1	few	TGTGCCAGCATAGCACAGGGAACCAAGAACACTGAAGCTTTCTTT	CASIAQGTKNTEAFF
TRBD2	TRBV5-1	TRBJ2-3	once	TGCGCCAGCAGCCCGAGACTAGCGGATACGCAGTATTTT	CASSPRLADTQYF
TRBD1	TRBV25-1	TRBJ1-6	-	TGTGCCAGCAGACAGGGGCCCTATAATTCACCCCTCCACTTT	CASRQGPYNSPLHF
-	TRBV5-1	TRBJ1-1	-	TGCGCCAGCCGCGGGGGCGCGGGGAACACTGAAGCTTTCTTT	CASRGGAGNTEAFF
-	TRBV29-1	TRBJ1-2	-	TGCAGCGTCCCCGCGGGGGGGGATGGCTACACCTTC	CSVPAGGDGYTF
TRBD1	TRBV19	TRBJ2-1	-	TGTGCCAGTAGTAGGTCTTTCCCGGGACAGGGGGCCAATGAGCAGTTCTTC	CASSRSFPGQGANEQFF
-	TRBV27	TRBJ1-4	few	TGTGCCAGCAGTTTAACCTCACGGAGGGATGAAAAACTGTTTTTT	CASSLTSRRDEKLFF
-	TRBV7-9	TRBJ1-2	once	TGTTCCAGCAGCTTACAGACTAACTATGGCTACACCTTC	CSSSLQTNYGYTF
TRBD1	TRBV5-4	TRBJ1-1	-	TGTGCCAGCAACCCCTCCCCGGACAGGGTCACTGAAGCTTTCTTT	CASNPSPDRVTEAFF
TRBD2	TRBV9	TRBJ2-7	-	TGTGCCAGCAGCGTAGATCCACTAGCGGGAGGCGAGCAGTACTTC	CASSVDPLAGGEQYF
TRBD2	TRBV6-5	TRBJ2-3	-	TGTGCCAGCAAGCGGGGGGGCACAGATACGCAGTATTTT	CASKRGGTDTQYF
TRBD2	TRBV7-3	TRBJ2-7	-	TGTGCCAGCAGCACTTCGGGGGGGCCTTCCCACGAGCAGTACTTC	CASSTSGGPSHEQYF
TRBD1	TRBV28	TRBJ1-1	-	TGTGCCAGCAGTTTACCATCCGGGACAGGGGAGCGGGCTGAAGCTTTCTTT	CASSLPSGTGERAEAFF
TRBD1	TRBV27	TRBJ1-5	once	TGTGCCAGCAGTCTCAGGGGGCCGGGGGCCAATCAGCCCCAGCATTTT	CASSLRGPGANQPQHF
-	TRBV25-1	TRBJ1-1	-	TGTGCCAGCAGTGCCGGCGGGCGGCAGTACACTGAAGCTTTCTTT	CASSAGGRQYTEAFF
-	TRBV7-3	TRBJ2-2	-	TGTGCCAGCAGCTTAATGAGTGGGGCGAGCGGGGAGCTGTTTTTT	CASSLMSGASGELFF
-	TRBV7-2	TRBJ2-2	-	TGTGCCAGCAGCTTGATTAGCTCCCAGATCGCCGGGGAGCTGTTTTTT	CASSLISSQIAGELFF
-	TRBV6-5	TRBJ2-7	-	TGTGCCAGCAGCCCCCGGGGATACGAGCAGTACTTC	CASSPRGYEQYF
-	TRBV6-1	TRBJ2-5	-	TGTGCCAGCAGTGATAGTCAGGTGCCCTCGGAGACCCAGTACTTC	CASSDSQVPSETQYF
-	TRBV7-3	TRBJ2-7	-	TGTGCCAGCAGCCCCCAACAGGGATACGAGCAGTACTTC	CASSPQQGYEQYF